The 19 T cell receptor beta chains below were found in one sample sequenced in a study of post-analysis software for immune sequencing data. What these receptors recognize is not known. General observations from the study: TRBV5-6, TRBV5-1 and TRBV20-1 were among roughly five TRBV segments more frequent in patients than controls.

cDNA libraries of TCR beta carried unique molecular identifiers. TCRdb reprocessed the PCR reads with MiXCR, giving one entry per CDR3 protein. The sample carries hundreds of thousands of distinct CDR3 sequences, roughly 29% recorded once. Input material: blood. Every receptor here comes from a girl aged 10 to 17 with multiple sclerosis.

The chain has TRBV20-1 and TRBJ1-2; 11 bases match TRBD1. This CDR3 spans 20 amino acids. CDR1 is DFQATT, CDR2 SNEGSKA, per germline (reference sequence). With 5 bases clipped from V and 0 bases from J, the junction kept 20 bases outside the gene matches. The CDR3 loop reads CSAETRTGGHCGRANYGYTF. The CDR3 DNA follows: TGCAGTGCTGAGACCCGGACAGGGGGCCATTGTGGTCGAGCTAACTATGGCTACACCTTC.

The V gene is TRBV10-3, the J gene TRBJ2-2, with D tentatively TRBD2 (6 bases). Germline V gives CDR1 ENHRY, CDR2 SYGVKD. The CDR3 spans 14 residues. Trimming left V 4 bases short and J 5 bases short, with 11 bases between. In DNA form, the CDR3 reads TGTGCCATCAGTGCCGGGACTGAAACCGGGGAGCTGTTTTTT. Translation gives CAISAGTETGELFF.

This clonotype came up a few times. The chain links TRBV20-1 to TRBJ1-5; 7 bases are a match to TRBD1. CDR1 is DFQATT and CDR2 is SNEGSKA in the germline V gene (reference sequence). The CDR3 contains 15 residues. The ends lost 5 bases at V and 0 bases at J; junction bases unmatched: 7. The CDR3 DNA is TGCAGTGCTGGGGGACAGAAGCATAGCAATCAGCCCCAGCATTTT. It codes for CSAGGQKHSNQPQHF.

This clonotype showed up just a few times. The V and J genes are TRBV5-6 and TRBJ2-7; unclear D gene. The V end was cut by 0 bases, the J end by 3 bases, with 13 bases between. The CDR3 contains 15 residues. Germline CDR1 and CDR2: SGHDT and YYEEEE. CDR3 sequence (DNA): TGTGCCAGCAGCTTGGGGTTCGGATACGACTACGAGCAGTACTTC. Amino acid sequence: CASSLGFGYDYEQYF.

V gene TRBV20-1 combines with J gene TRBJ2-1, with 7 nucleotides matching TRBD2. The CDR3 loop spans 15 amino acids. Trimming took 1 base from V and 6 from J; bases not matched to a gene: 9. Germline assignment: CDR1 DFQATT and CDR2 SNEGSKA (reference sequence). CDR3 sequence reads: CSARVSLAASNEQFF. DNA of the CDR3: TGCAGTGCTAGAGTAAGTCTAGCGGCCTCCAATGAGCAGTTCTTC.

This clonotype has just a few counts. This chain uses TRBV10-2 with TRBJ1-1; D is uncertain. CDR1 is WSHSY and CDR2 is SAAADI in the germline V gene. Trimming took off 6 bases at V and 0 bases at J, with 8 bases between the two ends. This CDR3 is built from 13 residues. CDR3 sequence: CASSETLNTEAFF. CDR3 nucleotides: TGCGCCAGCAGCGAGACGTTGAACACTGAAGCTTTCTTT.

The gene calls are TRBV4-1 and TRBJ2-5; the D is unclear. V lost 6 bases to trimming and J lost 5 bases, with 13 bases between them. The CDR3 contains 13 residues. Germline CDR1 MGHRA, CDR2 YSYEKL. DNA for the CDR3: TGCGCCAGCAGTGTGGTCCCGAGGGAGACCCAGTACTTC. As protein: CASSVVPRETQYF.

This clonotype was seen a handful of times. This chain links TRBV7-2 with TRBJ2-7; no clear D gene. The CDR3 loop spans 14 amino acids. The V gene's germline CDR1 is SGHTA and CDR2 FQGNSA. V shed 5 bases and J shed 3 bases, with 14 bases lying between them. In DNA form, the CDR3 reads TGTGCCAGCAGCCCCACTCAGACAATCTACGAGCAGTACTTC. Translation gives CASSPTQTIYEQYF.

This clonotype was picked up many times. The CDR3 nucleotides read TGCGCCAGCAGCCTCAATCCTCCGACCAGCCAAGAGACCCAGTACTTC. Its protein is CASSLNPPTSQETQYF. V gene TRBV4-3 combines with J gene TRBJ2-5; no firm D call. Germline V gives CDR1 LGHNA, CDR2 YSLEER. The CDR3 has 16 amino acids. The V gene lost 4 bases and the J gene lost 1 base, with 16 bases spanning the gap.

The CDR3 sequence is CANGPGDTYEQYF. The CDR3 DNA sequence: TGTGCCAACGGGCCGGGGGACACCTACGAGCAGTACTTC. This chain connects TRBV10-3 to TRBJ2-7; D assignment may be TRBD1 or TRBD2 (6 bases each). The CDR3 totals 13 residues. The germline V gene encodes CDR1 ENHRY and CDR2 SYGVKD. Trimming cost V 10 bases and J 2 bases, with 15 bases left between them.

The V call is TRBV13, the J call TRBJ2-4, with a tentative D call TRBD1 (5 bases). The CDR3 runs 15 residues. V was clipped by 5 bases and J by 8 bases, with 19 bases between them. Germline loops: CDR1 PRHDT, CDR2 FYEKMQ (reference sequence). CDR3 sequence (DNA): TGTGCCAGCAGCCCGAATTCCAGGGCTAGGGACATTCAGTACTTC. Translation: CASSPNSRARDIQYF.

This clonotype was detected a few times. The rearrangement links TRBV7-2 to TRBJ2-4; 7 positions agree with TRBD2. The CDR3 sequence is 13 residues long. Trimming at V came to 1 base and at J to 10 bases, leaving 4 bases not matched to a gene. Germline V lookup: CDR1 SGHTA, CDR2 FQGNSA. DNA of the CDR3: TGTGCCAGCAGCTTAGGGGACGGGGGGATTCAGTACTTC. Translation gives CASSLGDGGIQYF.

The chain is built from TRBV2 and TRBJ1-4, with D tentatively TRBD1 (5 bases). This CDR3 contains 15 residues. Germline V gives CDR1 SNHLY, CDR2 FYNNEI. Trimming took 8 bases from V and 8 from J, leaving 21 bases between them. Here the CDR3 reads CASSPTATVGEKLFF. The CDR3 bases are TGTGCCAGCTCCCCCACCGCGACAGTTGGCGAAAAACTGTTTTTT.

This clonotype has only a few counts. This chain uses TRBV20-1 with TRBJ2-6; maybe TRBD2 (6 bases). Germline V gene data show CDR1 as DFQATT and CDR2 as SNEGSKA (reference sequence). Trimming removed 2 bases at V and 1 base at J, with 12 bases between. The CDR3 totals 16 residues. The CDR3 reads CSARWAGGSGANVLTF. CDR3 nucleotides: TGCAGTGCTAGATGGGCAGGAGGGTCTGGGGCCAACGTCCTGACTTTC.

This clonotype was detected a few times. V and J are TRBV6-2 or TRBV6-3 and TRBJ1-2, with TRBD1 as a possible D gene (5 bases). V was shortened by 6 bases and J by 6 bases, with 17 bases between the two germline ends. The CDR3 is made up of 14 amino acids. Germline CDR1 is MNHEY and CDR2 is SVGEGT. The CDR3 loop reads CASRDTGVRDGYTF. The CDR3 region has the DNA TGTGCCAGCAGGGATACGGGGGTCCGGGATGGCTACACCTTC.

The chain is built from TRBV6-2 or TRBV6-3 and TRBJ2-2; D gene ambiguous. V gave up 6 bases and J gave up 1 base, with 9 bases separating them. Looked up from germline, CDR1 is MNHEY and CDR2 is SVGEGT. The CDR3 consists of 14 residues. The CDR3 is CASSLLGNTGELFF. In DNA, the CDR3 is TGTGCCAGCAGCCTTCTAGGGAACACCGGGGAGCTGTTTTTT.

In this sample, this clonotype turned up a few times. The chain combines TRBV6-8 with TRBJ2-7; D possibly matches TRBD1 or TRBD2 (5 bases each). CDR3 length: 15 residues. Germline assignment: CDR1 MNHGY and CDR2 SAAAGT. Trimming cost V 2 bases and J 5 bases, with 16 bases left between them. The CDR3 nucleotides read TGTGCCAGCAGTTACGGGACGGGGCCCCTAAACGAGCAGTACTTC. Its protein product is CASSYGTGPLNEQYF.

The chain employs TRBV6-2 or TRBV6-3 and TRBJ1-2; 9 bases map to TRBD1. The CDR3 is 16 amino acids. The V and J ends lost 6 bases and 7 bases, in that order; junction bases with no gene match: 15. Germline CDR1 is MNHEY and CDR2 is SVGEGT. In DNA, the CDR3 is TGTGCCAGCAGAGACACAGGGGGCGCAAAGGACGGTGGCTACACCTTC. This translates into CASRDTGGAKDGGYTF.

The chain is built from TRBV9 and TRBJ2-1; 9 bases fit TRBD2. Germline trimming cut 0 bases from V and 4 bases from J; bases unmatched to any gene: 5. Germline CDR1 and CDR2: SGDLS and YYNGEE. This CDR3 has 16 amino acids. The CDR3 DNA reads TGTGCCAGCAGCGTAGTGGCGGGAGGGCGTTACAATGAGCAGTTCTTC. Protein product: CASSVVAGGRYNEQFF.